The 6 T cell receptor beta chains below come from one sample, sequenced in a study of T cells in Graves' hyperthyroidism and ophthalmopathy (dated by TCRdb to between 2018 and 2020). Library preparation used multiplex PCR. This sample was sequenced with an Illumina HiSeq 2000. Amplification of TCR beta CDR3 regions was carried out from RNA transcripts. The TCR CDR3 was subjected to a first round of RT-PCR using the HTBI primer set and the Qiagen OneStep RT-PCR kit. TCRdb ran its own pipeline on the public reads, namely fastp trimming at Q25 and MiXCR clone calling, and kept in-frame beta chains. Each entry merges the rows of one CDR3 protein and shows their most common DNA and genes. Counted in this sample were more than 500,000 distinct CDR3 sequences; 15% to 20% of them appeared once. Around 28% of the sample lies in the top ten. Sequencing used blood. The receptors were sampled from a woman in her 30s with Graves' ophthalmopathy.

The CDR3 reads CSAPPLGLATDEQYF. CDR3 sequence (DNA): TGCAGTGCCCCTCCCCTCGGACTAGCGACGGATGAGCAGTACTTC. The chain joins TRBV20-1 to TRBJ2-1; 9 bases map to TRBD2. With the DNA end fitting TRBJ2-7 better, the J assignment may be wrong. Looked up from germline, CDR1 is DFQATT and CDR2 is SNEGSKA (reference sequence). The CDR3 spans 15 residues.

This clonotype was seen a single time. CDR3 sequence reads: CSADAGGEKLFF. The DNA of the CDR3 is TGCAGTGCGGACGCTGGAGGGGAAAAACTGTTTTTT. The rearrangement joins TRBV20-1 to TRBJ1-4; D ambiguous. Germline CDR1 reads DFQATT; CDR2 reads SNEGSKA (reference sequence). Trimming left V 6 bases short and J 8 bases short, with 13 bases between. The CDR3 runs 12 residues.

Ten or more counts support this clonotype. This chain links TRBV12-3 or TRBV12-4 with TRBJ2-1; D gene ambiguous. CDR3 length: 16 residues. The V end was cut by 2 bases, the J end by 5 bases, with 16 bases between. In nucleotides, the CDR3 is TGTGCCAGCAGTTTACAGACTCAACTGATTGACAATGAGCAGTTCTTC. It specifies CASSLQTQLIDNEQFF.

V is TRBV12-3 or TRBV12-4 and J is TRBJ1-6, with D possibly being TRBD1 (5 bases). This CDR3 region has 14 residues. V shed 6 bases and J shed 5 bases, with 11 bases lying between them. CDR3 in amino acids: CASRTGLDNSPLHF. CDR3 nucleotide sequence: TGTGCCAGCAGGACGGGACTAGATAATTCACCCCTCCACTTT.

This clonotype was observed a handful of times. The rearrangement joins TRBV28 to TRBJ1-6; no clear D gene. Germline V gene data show CDR1 as MDHEN and CDR2 as SYDVKM. Deletions cut 5 bases from V and 13 bases from J, with 9 bases between. The CDR3 covers 11 residues. CDR3: CASSPGLPLHF. The CDR3 nucleotides are TGTGCCAGCAGTCCAGGACTGCCCCTCCACTTT.

This clonotype was counted between two and nine times. The chain has TRBV27 and TRBJ2-1, with 12 bases that match TRBD2. Germline trimming cut 5 bases from V and 0 bases from J; bases unmatched to any gene: 14. CDR3 size: 20 residues. Looked up from germline, CDR1 is MNHEY and CDR2 is SMNVEV (reference sequence). The chain's CDR3 is CASSLRLAGVQTRSYNEQFF. CDR3 DNA: TGTGCCAGCAGTCTCCGACTAGCGGGAGTCCAAACCCGCTCCTACAATGAGCAGTTCTTC.